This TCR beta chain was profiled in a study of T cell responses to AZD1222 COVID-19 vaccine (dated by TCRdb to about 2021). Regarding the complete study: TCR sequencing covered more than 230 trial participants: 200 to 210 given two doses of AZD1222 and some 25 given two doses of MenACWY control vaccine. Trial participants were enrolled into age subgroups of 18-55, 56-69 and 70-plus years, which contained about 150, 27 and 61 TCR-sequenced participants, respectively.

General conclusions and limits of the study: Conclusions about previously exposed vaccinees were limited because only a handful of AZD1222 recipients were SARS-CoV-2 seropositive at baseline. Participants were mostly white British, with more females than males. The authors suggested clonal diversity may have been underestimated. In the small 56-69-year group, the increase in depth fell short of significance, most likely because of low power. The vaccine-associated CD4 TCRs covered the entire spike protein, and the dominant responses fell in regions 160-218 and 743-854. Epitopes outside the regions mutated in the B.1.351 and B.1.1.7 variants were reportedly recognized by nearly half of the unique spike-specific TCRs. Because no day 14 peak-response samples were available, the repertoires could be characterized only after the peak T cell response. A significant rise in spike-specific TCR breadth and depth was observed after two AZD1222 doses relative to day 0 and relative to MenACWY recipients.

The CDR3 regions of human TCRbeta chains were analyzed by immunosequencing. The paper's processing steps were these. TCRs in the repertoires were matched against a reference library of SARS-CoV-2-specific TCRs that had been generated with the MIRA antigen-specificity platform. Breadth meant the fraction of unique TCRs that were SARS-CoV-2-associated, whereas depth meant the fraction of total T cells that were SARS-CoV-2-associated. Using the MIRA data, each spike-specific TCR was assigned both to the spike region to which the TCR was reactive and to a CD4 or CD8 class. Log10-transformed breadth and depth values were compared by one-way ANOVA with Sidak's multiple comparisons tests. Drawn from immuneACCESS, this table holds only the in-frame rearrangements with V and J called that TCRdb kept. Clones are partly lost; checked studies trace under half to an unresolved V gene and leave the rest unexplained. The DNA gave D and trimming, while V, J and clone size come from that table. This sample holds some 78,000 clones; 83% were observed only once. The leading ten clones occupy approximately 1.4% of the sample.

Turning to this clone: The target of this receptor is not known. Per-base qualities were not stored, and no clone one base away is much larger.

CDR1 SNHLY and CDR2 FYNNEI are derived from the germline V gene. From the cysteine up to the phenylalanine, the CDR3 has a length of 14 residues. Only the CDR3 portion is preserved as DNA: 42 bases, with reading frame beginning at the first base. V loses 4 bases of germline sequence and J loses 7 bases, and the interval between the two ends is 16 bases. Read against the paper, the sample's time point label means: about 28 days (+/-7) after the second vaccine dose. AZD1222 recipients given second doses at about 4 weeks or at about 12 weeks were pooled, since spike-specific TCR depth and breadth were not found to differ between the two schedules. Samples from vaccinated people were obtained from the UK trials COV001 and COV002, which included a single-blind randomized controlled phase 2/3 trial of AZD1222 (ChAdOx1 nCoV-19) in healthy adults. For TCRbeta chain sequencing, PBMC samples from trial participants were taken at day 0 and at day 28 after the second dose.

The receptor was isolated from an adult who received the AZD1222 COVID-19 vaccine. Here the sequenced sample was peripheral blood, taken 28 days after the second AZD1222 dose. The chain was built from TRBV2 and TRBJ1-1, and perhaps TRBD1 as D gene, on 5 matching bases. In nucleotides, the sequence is TGTGCCAGCAGTGTACGTGGGGGTGAGGGTGAAGCTTTCTTT. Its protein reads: CASSVRGGEGEAFF.